The 18 T cell receptor beta chains given below trace back to one sample, sequenced in a study of T cell clonotyping in hematopoietic cell transplantation. The protocol was immunoSEQ multiplex PCR, while the TCRdb copy is restricted to in-frame clones and leaves out a portion. The repertoire holds 25,000 to 35,000 clones, with about 92% as singletons. Noted time point: recipient sample about 28 days before transplant, after cytoreduction. Here the sequenced sample was peripheral blood mononuclear cells, taken before stem cell transplant. The receptors derive from a man in his fifties with acute myeloid leukemia. Some clones in this sample may be carry-over from other donors' samples.

The J gene is TRBJ1-5, the V gene TRBV4-3; a weak D match, TRBD1 (5 bases). The CDR3 spans 15 residues. Germline assignment: CDR1 LGHNA and CDR2 YSLEER. Trimming left V 6 bases short and J 0 bases short, with 12 bases between. CDR3 sequence: CASRIQVNSNQPQHF. The CDR3 DNA is TGCGCCAGCAGAATACAGGTGAATAGCAATCAGCCCCAGCATTTT.

J is TRBJ2-7 and V is TRBV6-4; TRBD1 might be the D (5 bases). V lost 8 bases, J lost 3 bases, and 26 bases lay in between. CDR1 MRHNA and CDR2 SNTAGT come from the germline V gene. The CDR3 length is 17 residues. The CDR3 nucleotides read TGTGCCAGCTCTGGCCTCATTGGGGAAGGGGCCCACTACGAGCAGTACTTC. Translation: CASSGLIGEGAHYEQYF.

The chain couples TRBV5-1 to TRBJ2-1; a possible D gene is TRBD2 (5 bases). Per germline, CDR1 SGHRS and CDR2 YFSETQ. CDR3 length: 16 amino acids. V lost 0 bases and J 2 bases, leaving 12 bases between the germline ends. The CDR3 DNA reads TGCGCCAGCAGCTTGGCCGCAAGCGGTACCTACAATGAGCAGTTCTTC. This encodes CASSLAASGTYNEQFF.

The rearrangement uses TRBV4-3 and TRBJ1-2; D is perhaps TRBD1 (6 bases). The CDR3 totals 15 residues. The germline V gene has CDR1 LGHNA and CDR2 YSLEER. V was clipped by 0 bases and J by 4 bases, with 12 bases between them. CDR3 sequence reads: CASSQEAGVAYGYTF. CDR3 DNA sequence: TGCGCCAGCAGCCAAGAAGCAGGGGTCGCCTATGGCTACACCTTC.

This clone was recorded once. This chain joins TRBV7-6 and TRBJ2-7; D is unclear. Trimming pared 6 bases from V and 3 bases from J, leaving 12 bases between. This CDR3 is 13 amino acids long. Germline CDR1 SGHVS, CDR2 FNYEAQ. The CDR3 bases are TGTGCCAGCAGTGTAACGGATGACTACGAGCAGTACTTC. Amino acids: CASSVTDDYEQYF.

J is TRBJ1-1 and V is TRBV30; the D is unclear. Germline V lookup: CDR1 GTSNPN, CDR2 SVGIG (reference sequence). CDR3 length equals 12 residues. V lost 2 bases and J 7 bases, leaving 11 bases between the germline ends. CDR3 loop: CAWSSRQSEAFF. Written as DNA, the CDR3 is TGTGCCTGGAGTAGTCGTCAGAGTGAAGCTTTCTTT.

This sequence joins TRBV19 and TRBJ2-1, with 10 nucleotides matching TRBD2. The length of the CDR3 is 16 residues. CDR1 LNHDA and CDR2 SQIVND come from the germline V gene (reference sequence). V trimming: 7 bases; J trimming: 6 bases; junction bases outside the gene matches: 12. The CDR3, as DNA: TGTGCCAGTAACGCGGCAGGACTAGCGGCCCTCAATGAGCAGTTCTTC. It translates to CASNAAGLAALNEQFF.

The chain combines TRBV5-1 with TRBJ2-2, with 10 bases lining up with TRBD2. The germline V gene encodes CDR1 SGHRS and CDR2 YFSETQ. Germline trimming cut 6 bases from V and 6 bases from J; bases unmatched to any gene: 11. The CDR3 sequence is 16 residues long. CDR3 in DNA: TGCGCCAGCACCTTATGGAGCGGGGGGGCAGCCGGGGAGCTGTTTTTT. Its protein is CASTLWSGGAAGELFF.

J is TRBJ2-3 and V is TRBV2; D remains unclear. Looked up from germline, CDR1 is SNHLY and CDR2 is FYNNEI. Deletions cut 3 bases from V and 5 bases from J, with 9 bases between. The CDR3 length is 13 residues. CDR3 amino acids: CASSDLAQDTQYF. CDR3 DNA sequence: TGTGCCAGCAGTGATTTGGCGCAAGATACGCAGTATTTT.

The chain has TRBV2 and TRBJ1-1, with D maybe TRBD1 (5 bases). CDR3 size: 13 residues. The germline gives CDR1 SNHLY, CDR2 FYNNEI. Trimming took off 7 bases at V and 1 base at J, with 10 bases between the two ends. CDR3 DNA sequence: TGTGCCAGCACAAGGGACGCGAACACTGAAGCTTTCTTT. This sequence encodes CASTRDANTEAFF.

This chain connects TRBV7-2 to TRBJ1-1, with D unresolved. V dropped 1 base and J dropped 4 bases, with 10 bases sitting between them. Germline CDR1 SGHTA, CDR2 FQGNSA. The CDR3 runs 14 residues. The CDR3 spells CASSLDWTGTEAFF. CDR3 nucleotides: TGTGCCAGCAGCTTAGATTGGACGGGCACTGAAGCTTTCTTT.

The chain couples TRBV5-4 to TRBJ2-3; maybe TRBD2 (6 bases). CDR1 is SGHNT, CDR2 YYREEE, per germline (reference sequence). The CDR3 sequence is 17 residues long. V lost 3 bases, J lost 5 bases, and 22 bases lay in between. This CDR3 reads CASSSGTVSKTGDTQYF. CDR3 in DNA: TGTGCCAGCAGCTCGGGGACTGTCTCCAAAACGGGAGATACGCAGTATTTT. The full variable domain, completed using reference TRBV5-4 and TRBJ2-3, is ETGVTQSPTHLIKTRGQQVTLRCSSQSGHNTVSWYQQALGQGPQFIFQYYREEENGRGNFPPRFSGLQFPNYSSELNVNALELDDSALYLCASSSGTVSKTGDTQYFGPGTRLTVL.

The chain links TRBV11-2 to TRBJ2-4; no firm D call. The CDR3 is 15 amino acids. Germline lookup yields CDR1 SGHAT and CDR2 FQNNGV. The ends were cut back, 4 bases at V and 7 bases at J, with 17 bases in the middle. CDR3 sequence reads: CASSSSRARVNIQYF. The CDR3 DNA is TGTGCCAGCAGCTCCTCCCGGGCCCGGGTCAACATTCAGTACTTC. The complete variable domain, with remaining parts taken from reference TRBV11-2 and TRBJ2-4, reads EAGVAQSPRYKIIEKRQSVAFWCNPISGHATLYWYQQILGQGPKLLIQFQNNGVVDDSQLPKDRFSAERLKGVDSTLKIQPAKLEDSAVYLCASSSSRARVNIQYFGAGTRLSVL.

The sample holds a few counts of this clone. The chain employs TRBV18 and TRBJ1-5; D uncertain. From germline, CDR1 is KGHSH and CDR2 LQKENI. The CDR3 consists of 13 residues. V was cut by 4 bases and J by 7 bases, with 11 bases left in between. Written as DNA, the CDR3 is TGTGCCAGCTCACTGGAGGAGTCGCAGCCCCAGCATTTT. Translated, it gives CASSLEESQPQHF.

This chain links TRBV14 with TRBJ2-1; TRBD2 agrees at 7 bases. Germline-derived CDR1 and CDR2 are SGHDN and FVKESK. The CDR3 has 16 residues. The V gene end was trimmed by 2 bases and the J gene end by 5 bases; junction bases not matched to a gene: 9. CDR3 in amino acids: CASSQNSGSHNNEQFF. DNA for the CDR3: TGTGCCAGCAGCCAAAATAGCGGGTCCCACAACAATGAGCAGTTCTTC.

This clone was counted only a few times. The V call is TRBV27, the J call TRBJ1-2, with D unresolved. CDR1 is MNHEY, CDR2 SMNVEV, per germline (reference sequence). V was pared by 1 base and J by 3 bases, with 9 bases between. This CDR3 spans 14 amino acids. The CDR3 reads CASSLYGPDYGYTF. The DNA for the CDR3 is TGTGCCAGCAGTTTATACGGACCCGACTATGGCTACACCTTC.

The rearrangement joins TRBV7-2 to TRBJ2-5, with D unclear. There are 14 residues in the CDR3. V was pared by 5 bases and J by 7 bases, with 17 bases between. CDR1 and CDR2 (germline): SGHTA, FQGNSA. CDR3 protein: CASSPLSESGTQYF. The CDR3 DNA reads as TGTGCCAGCAGCCCCCTCAGCGAAAGTGGGACCCAGTACTTC.

J is TRBJ2-4 and V is TRBV7-8; 7 nucleotides agree with TRBD1. Trimming took 5 bases from V and 9 from J; bases not matched to a gene: 7. Germline CDR1 reads SGHVS; CDR2 reads FQNEAQ. This CDR3 contains 13 residues. The DNA for the CDR3 is TGTGCCAGCAGCCAAGGGGGCGCCGTCATTCAGTACTTC. It yields the protein CASSQGGAVIQYF.